This T cell receptor beta chain was sequenced in a study of blood T cell repertoires in COVID-19. TCRdb's table, derived via immunoSEQ multiplex PCR, lists solely in-frame clones and lacks some. The sample lists roughly 150,000 clones, approximately 84% seen once, with around 2.7% in the top ten. Germline CDR1 is SGHTA and CDR2 is FQGNSA. CDR3 length: 18 residues. V was pared by 4 bases and J by 3 bases, with 16 bases of the junction left unmatched. The chain recombines TRBV7-2 with TRBJ1-1; 8 bases fit TRBD1. The sequence was collected from an elderly woman with COVID-19, enrolled during active disease. Sequenced material: peripheral blood. The CDR3 sequence is CASSSGTGWGFGYTEAFF. CDR3 bases: TGTGCCAGCAGCTCTGGGACAGGCTGGGGTTTTGGGTACACTGAAGCTTTCTTT.